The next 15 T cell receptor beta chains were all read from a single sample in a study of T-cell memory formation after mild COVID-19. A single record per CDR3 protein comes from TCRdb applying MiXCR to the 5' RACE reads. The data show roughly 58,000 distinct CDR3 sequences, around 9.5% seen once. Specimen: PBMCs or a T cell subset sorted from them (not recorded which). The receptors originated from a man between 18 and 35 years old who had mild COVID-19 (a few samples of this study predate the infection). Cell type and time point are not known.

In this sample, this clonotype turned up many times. As DNA, the CDR3 is TGTGCCAGCAGCCGCGACAGGAGGAAGATGATTACGCAGTATTTT. This encodes CASSRDRRKMITQYF. The chain recombines TRBV7-9 with TRBJ2-3, with a possible D match to TRBD1 (6 bases). This CDR3 spans 15 amino acids. V was cut by 5 bases and J by 8 bases, with 20 bases left in between. Looked up from germline, CDR1 is SEHNR and CDR2 is FQNEAQ (reference sequence).

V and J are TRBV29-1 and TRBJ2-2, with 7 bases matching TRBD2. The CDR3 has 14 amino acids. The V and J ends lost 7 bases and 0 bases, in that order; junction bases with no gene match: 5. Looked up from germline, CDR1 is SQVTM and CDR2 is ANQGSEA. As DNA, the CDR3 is TGCAGCGGCCGCCGGGGGGCGAACACCGGGGAGCTGTTTTTT. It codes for CSGRRGANTGELFF.

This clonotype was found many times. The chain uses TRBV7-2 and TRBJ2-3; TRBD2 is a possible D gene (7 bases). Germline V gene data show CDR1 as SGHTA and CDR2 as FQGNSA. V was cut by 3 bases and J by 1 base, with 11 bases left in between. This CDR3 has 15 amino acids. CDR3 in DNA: TGTGCCAGCAGCTTTCGAGGGGGGGGCACAGATACGCAGTATTTT. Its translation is CASSFRGGGTDTQYF.

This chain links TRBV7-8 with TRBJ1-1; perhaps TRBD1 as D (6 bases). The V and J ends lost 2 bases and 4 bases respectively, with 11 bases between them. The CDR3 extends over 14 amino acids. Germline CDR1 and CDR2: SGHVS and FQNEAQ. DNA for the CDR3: TGTGCCAGCAGCTTATGGGGGCGGAGCACTGAAGCTTTCTTT. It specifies CASSLWGRSTEAFF.

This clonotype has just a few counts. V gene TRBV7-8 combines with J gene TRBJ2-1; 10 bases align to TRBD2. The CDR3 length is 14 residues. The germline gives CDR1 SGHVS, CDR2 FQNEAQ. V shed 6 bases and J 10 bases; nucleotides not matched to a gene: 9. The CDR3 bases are TGTGCCAGCAGAGGTTTAGCGGGGGGCCAAGAGCAGTTCTTC. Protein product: CASRGLAGGQEQFF.

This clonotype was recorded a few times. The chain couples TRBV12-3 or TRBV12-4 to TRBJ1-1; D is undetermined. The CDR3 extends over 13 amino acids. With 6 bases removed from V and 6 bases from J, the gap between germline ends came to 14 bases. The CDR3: CASSTPPGSEAFF. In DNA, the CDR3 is TGTGCCAGCAGCACCCCCCCAGGCTCTGAAGCTTTCTTT.

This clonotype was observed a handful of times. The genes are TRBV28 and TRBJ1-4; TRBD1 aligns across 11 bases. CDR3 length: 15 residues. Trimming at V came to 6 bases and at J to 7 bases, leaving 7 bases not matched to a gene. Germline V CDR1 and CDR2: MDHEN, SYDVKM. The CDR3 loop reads CASSRGQGAGEKLFF. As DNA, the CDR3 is TGTGCCAGCAGCCGCGGACAGGGGGCCGGTGAAAAACTGTTTTTT.

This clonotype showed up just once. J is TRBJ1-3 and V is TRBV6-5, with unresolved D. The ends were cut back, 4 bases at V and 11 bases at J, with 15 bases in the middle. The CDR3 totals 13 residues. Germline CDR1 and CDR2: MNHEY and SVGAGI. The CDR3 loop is CASSSEGGLAIYF. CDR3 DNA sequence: TGTGCCAGCAGTTCGGAGGGAGGGCTTGCCATATATTTT.

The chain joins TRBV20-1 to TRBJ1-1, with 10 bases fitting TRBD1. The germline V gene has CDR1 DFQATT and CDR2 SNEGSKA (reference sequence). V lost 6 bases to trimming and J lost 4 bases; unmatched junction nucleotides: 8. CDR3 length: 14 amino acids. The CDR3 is CSARTGGTATEAFF. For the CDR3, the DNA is TGCAGTGCGAGGACAGGGGGTACAGCCACTGAAGCTTTCTTT.

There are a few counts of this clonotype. The CDR3 DNA follows: TGTGCCAGCAGCCGACCCTGGGGGGGTGGAGGGAATTCACCCCTCCACTTT. It specifies CASSRPWGGGGNSPLHF. The rearrangement uses TRBV7-8 and TRBJ1-6; D might be TRBD1 (5 bases). The germline V gene has CDR1 SGHVS and CDR2 FQNEAQ. Trimming took off 5 bases at V and 7 bases at J, with 21 bases between the two ends. The CDR3 runs 17 residues.

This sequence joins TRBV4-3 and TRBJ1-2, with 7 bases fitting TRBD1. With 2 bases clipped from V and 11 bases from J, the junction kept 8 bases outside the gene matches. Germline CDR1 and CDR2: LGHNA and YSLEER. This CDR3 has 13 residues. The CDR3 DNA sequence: TGCGCCAGCAGCCAACGCGGGACAGAGGAATACACCTTC. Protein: CASSQRGTEEYTF.

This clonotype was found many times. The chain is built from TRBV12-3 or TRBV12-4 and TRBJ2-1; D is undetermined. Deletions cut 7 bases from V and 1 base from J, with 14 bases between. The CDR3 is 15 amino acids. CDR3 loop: CASNHRRVSYNEQFF. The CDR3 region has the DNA TGTGCCAGCAACCATAGGCGAGTATCCTACAATGAGCAGTTCTTC.

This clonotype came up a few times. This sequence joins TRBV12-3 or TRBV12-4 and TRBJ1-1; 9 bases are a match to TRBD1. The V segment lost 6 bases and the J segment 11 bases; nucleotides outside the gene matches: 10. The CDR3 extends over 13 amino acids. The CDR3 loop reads CASSLLQGAGAFF. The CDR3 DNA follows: TGTGCCAGCAGCCTATTACAGGGGGCTGGTGCTTTCTTT.

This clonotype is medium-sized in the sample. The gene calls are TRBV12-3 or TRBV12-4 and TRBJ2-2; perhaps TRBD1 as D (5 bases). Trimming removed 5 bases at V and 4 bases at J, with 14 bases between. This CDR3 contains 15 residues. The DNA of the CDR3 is TGTGCCAGCAGTGCCTCGATAGGGGTCACCGGGGAGCTGTTTTTT. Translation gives CASSASIGVTGELFF.

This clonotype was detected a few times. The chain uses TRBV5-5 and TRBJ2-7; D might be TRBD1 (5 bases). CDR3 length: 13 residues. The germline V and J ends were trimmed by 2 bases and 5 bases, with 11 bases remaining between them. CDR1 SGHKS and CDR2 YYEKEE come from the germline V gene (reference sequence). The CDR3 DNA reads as TGTGCCAGCAGCTTATTTGGGGCCAACGAGCAGTACGTC. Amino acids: CASSLFGANEQYV.